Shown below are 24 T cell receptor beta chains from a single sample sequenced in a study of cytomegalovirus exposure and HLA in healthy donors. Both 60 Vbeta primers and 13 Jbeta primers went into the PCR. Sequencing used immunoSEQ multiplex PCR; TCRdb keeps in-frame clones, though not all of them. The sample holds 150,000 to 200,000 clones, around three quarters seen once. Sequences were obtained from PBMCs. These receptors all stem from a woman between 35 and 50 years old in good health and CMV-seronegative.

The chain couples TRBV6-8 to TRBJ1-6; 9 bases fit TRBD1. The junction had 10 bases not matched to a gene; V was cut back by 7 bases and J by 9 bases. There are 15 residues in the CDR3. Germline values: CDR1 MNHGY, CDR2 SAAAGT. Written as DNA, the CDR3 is TGTGCCAGCACTCCCAGGGGACAGGGCATTTCACCCCTCCACTTT. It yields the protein CASTPRGQGISPLHF.

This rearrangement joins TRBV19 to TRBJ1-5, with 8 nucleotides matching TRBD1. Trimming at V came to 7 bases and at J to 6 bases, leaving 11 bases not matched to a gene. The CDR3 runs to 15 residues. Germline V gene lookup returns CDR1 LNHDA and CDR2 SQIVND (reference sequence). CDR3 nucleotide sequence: TGTGCCAGTACCTCGTCCAGGGGGCCGGGTCAGCCCCAGCATTTT. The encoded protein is CASTSSRGPGQPQHF. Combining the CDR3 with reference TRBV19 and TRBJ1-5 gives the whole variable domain DGGITQSPKYLFRKEGQNVTLSCEQNLNHDAMYWYRQDPGQGLRLIYYSQIVNDFQKGDIAEGYSVSREKKESFPLTVTSAQKNPTAFYLCASTSSRGPGQPQHFGDGTRLSIL.

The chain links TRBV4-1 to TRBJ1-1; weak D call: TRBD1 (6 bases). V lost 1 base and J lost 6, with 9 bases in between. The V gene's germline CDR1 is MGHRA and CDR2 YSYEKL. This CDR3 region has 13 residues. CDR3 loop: CASSQGDKPEAFF. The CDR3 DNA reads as TGCGCCAGCAGCCAAGGGGACAAACCTGAAGCTTTCTTT.

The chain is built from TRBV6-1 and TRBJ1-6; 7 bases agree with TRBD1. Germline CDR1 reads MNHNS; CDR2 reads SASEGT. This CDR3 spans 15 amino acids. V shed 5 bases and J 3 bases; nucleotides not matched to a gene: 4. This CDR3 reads CASSRQGHYNSPLHF. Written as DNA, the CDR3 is TGTGCCAGCAGTCGACAGGGCCACTATAATTCACCCCTCCACTTT.

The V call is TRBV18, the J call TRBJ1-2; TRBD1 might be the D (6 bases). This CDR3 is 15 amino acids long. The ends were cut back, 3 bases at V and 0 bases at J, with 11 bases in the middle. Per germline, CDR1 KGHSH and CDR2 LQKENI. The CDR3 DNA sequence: TGTGCCAGCTCACCCCAGGACAGTCCTAACTATGGCTACACCTTC. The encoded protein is CASSPQDSPNYGYTF. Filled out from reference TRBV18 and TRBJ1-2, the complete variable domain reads NAGVMQNPRHLVRRRGQEARLRCSPMKGHSHVYWYRQLPEEGLKFMVYLQKENIIDESGMPKERFSAEFPKEGPSILRIQQVVRGDSAAYFCASSPQDSPNYGYTFGSGTRLTVV.

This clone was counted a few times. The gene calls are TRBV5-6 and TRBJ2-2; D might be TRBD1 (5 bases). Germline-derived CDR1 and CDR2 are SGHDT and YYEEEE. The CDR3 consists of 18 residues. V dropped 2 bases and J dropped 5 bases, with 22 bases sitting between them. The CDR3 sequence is CASSFRYNWGLGTGELFF. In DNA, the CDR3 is TGTGCCAGCAGCTTTCGTTATAACTGGGGCTTAGGGACCGGGGAGCTGTTTTTT. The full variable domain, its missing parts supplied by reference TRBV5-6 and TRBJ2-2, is DAGVTQSPTHLIKTRGQQVTLRCSPKSGHDTVSWYQQALGQGPQFIFQYYEEEERQRGNFPDRFSGHQFPNYSSELNVNALLLGDSALYLCASSFRYNWGLGTGELFFGEGSRLTVL.

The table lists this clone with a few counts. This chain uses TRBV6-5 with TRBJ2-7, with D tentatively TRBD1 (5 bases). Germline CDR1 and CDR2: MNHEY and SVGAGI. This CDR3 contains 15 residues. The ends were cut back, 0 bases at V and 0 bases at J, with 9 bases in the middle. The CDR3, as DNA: TGTGCCAGCAGTTACTCTGGGCAGGGCTCCTACGAGCAGTACTTC. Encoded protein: CASSYSGQGSYEQYF.

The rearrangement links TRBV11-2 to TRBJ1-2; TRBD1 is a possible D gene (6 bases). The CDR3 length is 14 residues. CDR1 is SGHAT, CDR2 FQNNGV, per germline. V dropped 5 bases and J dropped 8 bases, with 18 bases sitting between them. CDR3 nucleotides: TGTGCCAGCAGCCCCGGAGGACAGATCTCCGGCTACACCTTC. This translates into CASSPGGQISGYTF.

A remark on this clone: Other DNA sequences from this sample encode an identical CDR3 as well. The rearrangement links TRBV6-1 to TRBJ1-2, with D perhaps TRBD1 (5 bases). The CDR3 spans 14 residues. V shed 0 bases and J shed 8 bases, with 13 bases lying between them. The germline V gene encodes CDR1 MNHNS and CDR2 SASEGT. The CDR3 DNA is TGTGCCAGCAGTGAAGCGGGAGGGGTGCGCGGCTACACCTTC. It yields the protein CASSEAGGVRGYTF.

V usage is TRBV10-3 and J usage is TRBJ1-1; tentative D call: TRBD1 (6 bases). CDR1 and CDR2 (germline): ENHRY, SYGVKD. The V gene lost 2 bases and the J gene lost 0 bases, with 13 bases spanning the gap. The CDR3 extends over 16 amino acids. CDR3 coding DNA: TGTGCCATCAGTGAGGACTTGGACAGAGTGAACACTGAAGCTTTCTTT. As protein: CAISEDLDRVNTEAFF.

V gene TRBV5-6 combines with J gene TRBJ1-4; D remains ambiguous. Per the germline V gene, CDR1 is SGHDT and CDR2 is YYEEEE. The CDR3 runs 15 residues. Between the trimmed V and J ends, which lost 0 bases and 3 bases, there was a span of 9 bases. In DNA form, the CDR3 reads TGTGCCAGCAGCTTGGAAATTGCAGCTAATGAAAAACTGTTTTTT. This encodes CASSLEIAANEKLFF.

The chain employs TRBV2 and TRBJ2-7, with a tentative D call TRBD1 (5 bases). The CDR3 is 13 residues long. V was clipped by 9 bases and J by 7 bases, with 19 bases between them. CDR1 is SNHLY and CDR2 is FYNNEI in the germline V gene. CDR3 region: CASKGHPSGEQYF. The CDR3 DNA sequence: TGTGCCAGTAAAGGACACCCCTCTGGGGAGCAGTACTTC.

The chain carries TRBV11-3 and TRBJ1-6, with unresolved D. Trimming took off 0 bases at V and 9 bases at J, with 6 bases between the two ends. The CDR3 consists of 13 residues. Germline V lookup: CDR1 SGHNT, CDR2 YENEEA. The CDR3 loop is CASSLDGSSPLHF. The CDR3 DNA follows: TGTGCCAGCAGCTTAGATGGCAGTTCACCCCTCCACTTT.

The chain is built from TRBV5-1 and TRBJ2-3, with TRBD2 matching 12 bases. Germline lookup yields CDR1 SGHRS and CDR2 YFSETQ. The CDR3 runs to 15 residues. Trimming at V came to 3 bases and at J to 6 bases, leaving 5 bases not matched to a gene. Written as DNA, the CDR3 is TGCGCCAGCAGCTCACTAGCGGGGGGAACCGATACGCAGTATTTT. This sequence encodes CASSSLAGGTDTQYF. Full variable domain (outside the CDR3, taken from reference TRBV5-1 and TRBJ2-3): KAGVTQTPRYLIKTRGQQVTLSCSPISGHRSVSWYQQTPGQGLQFLFEYFSETQRNKGNFPGRFSGRQFSNSRSEMNVSTLELGDSALYLCASSSLAGGTDTQYFGPGTRLTVL.

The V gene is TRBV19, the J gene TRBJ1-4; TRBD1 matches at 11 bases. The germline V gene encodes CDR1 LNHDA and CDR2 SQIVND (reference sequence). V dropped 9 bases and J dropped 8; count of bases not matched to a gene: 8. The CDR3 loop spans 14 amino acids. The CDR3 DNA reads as TGTGCCAGCCGGACAGGGGGCTTTAGGGAAAAACTGTTTTTT. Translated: CASRTGGFREKLFF.

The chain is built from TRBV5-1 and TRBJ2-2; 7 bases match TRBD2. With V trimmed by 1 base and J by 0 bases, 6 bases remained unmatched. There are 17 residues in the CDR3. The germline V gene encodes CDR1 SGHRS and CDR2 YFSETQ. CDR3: CASSLSLAASNTGELFF. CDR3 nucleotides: TGCGCCAGCAGCTTGTCCCTAGCGGCTTCGAACACCGGGGAGCTGTTTTTT.

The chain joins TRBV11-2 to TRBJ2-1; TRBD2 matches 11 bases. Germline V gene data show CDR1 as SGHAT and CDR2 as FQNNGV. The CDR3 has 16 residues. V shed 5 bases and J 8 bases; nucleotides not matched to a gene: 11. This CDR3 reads CASSVRPGLADDEQFF. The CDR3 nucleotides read TGTGCCAGCAGCGTTCGTCCGGGACTAGCGGATGATGAGCAGTTCTTC.

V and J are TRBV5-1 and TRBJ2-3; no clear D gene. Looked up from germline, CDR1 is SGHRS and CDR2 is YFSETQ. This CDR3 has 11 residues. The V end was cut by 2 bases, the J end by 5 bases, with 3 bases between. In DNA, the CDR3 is TGCGCCAGCAGCTTCAAAGATACGCAGTATTTT. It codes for CASSFKDTQYF. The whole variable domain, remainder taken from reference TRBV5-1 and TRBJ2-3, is KAGVTQTPRYLIKTRGQQVTLSCSPISGHRSVSWYQQTPGQGLQFLFEYFSETQRNKGNFPGRFSGRQFSNSRSEMNVSTLELGDSALYLCASSFKDTQYFGPGTRLTVL.

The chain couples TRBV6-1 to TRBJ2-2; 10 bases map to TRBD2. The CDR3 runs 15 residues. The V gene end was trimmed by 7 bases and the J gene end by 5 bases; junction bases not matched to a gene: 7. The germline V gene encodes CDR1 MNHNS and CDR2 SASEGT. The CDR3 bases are TGTGCCAGCACATCACTAGCGGGGTCGACCGGGGAGCTGTTTTTT. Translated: CASTSLAGSTGELFF.

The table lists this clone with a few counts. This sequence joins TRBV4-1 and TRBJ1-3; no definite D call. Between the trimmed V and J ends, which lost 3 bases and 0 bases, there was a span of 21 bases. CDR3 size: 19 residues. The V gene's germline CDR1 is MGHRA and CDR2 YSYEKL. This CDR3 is CASSQTRYGRESSGNTIYF. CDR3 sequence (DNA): TGCGCCAGCAGCCAGACCCGATACGGACGGGAGAGCTCTGGAAACACCATATATTTT.

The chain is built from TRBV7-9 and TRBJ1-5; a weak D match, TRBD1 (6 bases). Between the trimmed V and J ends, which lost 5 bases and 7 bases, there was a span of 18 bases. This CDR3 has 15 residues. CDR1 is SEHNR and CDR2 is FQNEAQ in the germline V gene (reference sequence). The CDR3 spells CASSPPGGGGQPQHF. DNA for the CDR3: TGTGCCAGCAGCCCACCCGGCGGGGGGGGCCAGCCCCAGCATTTT. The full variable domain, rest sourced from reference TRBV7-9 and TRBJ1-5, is DTGVSQNPRHKITKRGQNVTFRCDPISEHNRLYWYRQTLGQGPEFLTYFQNEAQLEKSRLLSDRFSAERPKGSFSTLEIQRTEQGDSAMYLCASSPPGGGGQPQHFGDGTRLSIL.

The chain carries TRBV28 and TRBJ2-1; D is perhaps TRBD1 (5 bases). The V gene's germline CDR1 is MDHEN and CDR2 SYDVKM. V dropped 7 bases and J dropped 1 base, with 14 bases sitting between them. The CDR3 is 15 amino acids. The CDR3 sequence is CASTIGVASYNEQFF. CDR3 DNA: TGTGCCAGCACCATAGGGGTGGCGTCCTACAATGAGCAGTTCTTC.

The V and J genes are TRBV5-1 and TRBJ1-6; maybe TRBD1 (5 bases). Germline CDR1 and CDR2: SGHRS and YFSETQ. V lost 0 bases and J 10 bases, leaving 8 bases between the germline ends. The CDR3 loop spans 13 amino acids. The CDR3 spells CASSLEGESPLHF. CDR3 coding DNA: TGCGCCAGCAGCTTGGAAGGGGAATCACCCCTCCACTTT.

The CDR3 region has the DNA TGTGCCAGCAGTGGGTTAGGAGGACGTGAGCAGTTCTTC. Translation gives CASSGLGGREQFF. V gene TRBV2 combines with J gene TRBJ2-1, with D perhaps matching TRBD2 (5 bases). Trimming took 4 bases from V and 9 from J, leaving 13 bases between them. The length of the CDR3 is 13 residues. Germline V gene sequence: CDR1 SNHLY, CDR2 FYNNEI.